The 19 T cell receptor beta chains given below trace back to one sample, sequenced in a study of regulatory T cells in long-lasting Graves disease. CDR3-region Arm-PCR and iRepertoire HTBI primers produced the TCR beta libraries. TCRdb called the multiplex PCR reads again in MiXCR, with one record for every CDR3 protein. The sample yields 350,000 to 500,000 distinct CDR3 sequences, about 15% seen once. The time point is: newly diagnosed GD, antithyroid drugs for less than 3 months. Preparation of the TCR library used RNA extracted from PBMCs. This sample was also put to use in a study of T cells in Graves' hyperthyroidism and ophthalmopathy.

The sequences come from peripheral blood mononuclear cells (PBMCs), collected at new diagnosis, from a patient treated with antithyroid drugs. All receptors derive from a woman aged 45-65 years with Graves disease.

This clonotype was recorded many times. The chain joins TRBV20-1 to TRBJ1-5; D is undetermined. The ends were cut back, 3 bases at V and 9 bases at J, with 12 bases in the middle. From germline, CDR1 is DFQATT and CDR2 SNEGSKA (reference sequence). The CDR3 is 12 residues long. In DNA form, the CDR3 reads TGCAGTGCTAGGCCCGACGAGGGGCCCCAGCATTTT. Protein: CSARPDEGPQHF.

This clonotype has at least ten counts. The chain has TRBV7-3 and TRBJ2-7; 7 positions agree with TRBD1. The V gene's germline CDR1 is SGHTA and CDR2 FQGTGA. CDR3 size: 14 residues. The V gene end was trimmed by 4 bases and the J gene end by 6 bases; junction bases not matched to a gene: 9. CDR3 residues: CASSYGDRAGEQYF. CDR3 DNA sequence: TGTGCCAGCAGCTATGGAGACAGGGCTGGCGAGCAGTACTTC.

The gene calls are TRBV5-1 and TRBJ1-2; D perhaps matches TRBD1 (6 bases). Trimming removed 1 base from V and 8 bases from J, with 9 bases in between. The CDR3 has 12 amino acids. Germline V gives CDR1 SGHRS, CDR2 YFSETQ. CDR3 residues: CASSLYQGGYTF. The CDR3 bases are TGCGCCAGCAGCTTGTACCAGGGGGGCTACACCTTC.

This clonotype was counted many times. V gene TRBV28 combines with J gene TRBJ1-2; unclear D gene. Trimming shortened V by 5 bases and J by 4 bases, and 14 bases separated the two germline ends. The CDR3 loop spans 14 amino acids. In germline, CDR1 is MDHEN, CDR2 SYDVKM. The CDR3 sequence is CASSAEITVYGYTF. The CDR3 bases are TGTGCCAGCAGTGCTGAGATAACTGTCTATGGCTACACCTTC.

The gene calls are TRBV29-1 and TRBJ2-7, with 12 bases that match TRBD2. The CDR3 contains 16 residues. Germline V gene sequence: CDR1 SQVTM, CDR2 ANQGSEA. With V trimmed by 4 bases and J by 2 bases, 9 bases remained unmatched. The CDR3 coding sequence is TGCAGCGTTGCTACCGGGACTAGCGGGTTCCCCTACGAGCAGTACTTC. This codes for CSVATGTSGFPYEQYF.

This chain links TRBV28 with TRBJ1-2; D possibly corresponds to TRBD1 (5 bases). The CDR3 consists of 12 residues. The V gene's germline CDR1 is MDHEN and CDR2 SYDVKM. Trimming took 6 bases from V and 2 from J, leaving 7 bases between them. DNA of the CDR3: TGTGCCAGCAGGACAGCAAACTATGGCTACACCTTC. It is translated as CASRTANYGYTF.

This clonotype has at least ten counts. This sequence joins TRBV3-1 and TRBJ1-1, with D unresolved. The CDR3 covers 14 residues. CDR1 and CDR2 from the germline V gene are LGHDT and YNNKEL (reference sequence). V lost 1 base and J 4 bases, leaving 10 bases between the germline ends. For the CDR3, the DNA is TGTGCCAGCAGCCAAGGTTACGACTCCACTGAAGCTTTCTTT. Translating it yields CASSQGYDSTEAFF.

At least ten counts were recorded for this clonotype. The chain joins TRBV18 to TRBJ1-6, with D tentatively TRBD1 (6 bases). Trimming took off 0 bases at V and 10 bases at J, with 10 bases between the two ends. Germline V lookup: CDR1 KGHSH, CDR2 LQKENI. The CDR3 contains 14 residues. This CDR3 is CASSPPIQGSPLHF. The CDR3 DNA is TGTGCCAGCTCACCACCAATACAGGGATCACCCCTCCACTTT. The full variable domain, in which reference TRBV18 and TRBJ1-6 provide the parts outside the CDR3, is NAGVMQNPRHLVRRRGQEARLRCSPMKGHSHVYWYRQLPEEGLKFMVYLQKENIIDESGMPKERFSAEFPKEGPSILRIQQVVRGDSAAYFCASSPPIQGSPLHFGNGTRLTVT.

The rearrangement joins TRBV20-1 to TRBJ2-3; D unresolved. Germline lookup yields CDR1 DFQATT and CDR2 SNEGSKA (reference sequence). The V end was cut by 0 bases, the J end by 5 bases, with 9 bases between. The CDR3 consists of 13 residues. DNA of the CDR3: TGCAGTGCTAGAGATTCGCGAGGAGATACGCAGTATTTT. Its protein product is CSARDSRGDTQYF.

This clonotype was seen ten or more times. This chain uses TRBV13 with TRBJ2-1; D ambiguous. Per germline, CDR1 PRHDT and CDR2 FYEKMQ (reference sequence). This CDR3 comprises 14 residues. Trimming took 5 bases from V and 5 from J, leaving 13 bases between them. CDR3 coding DNA: TGTGCCAGCAGCCCCCCACGTACCCACAATGAGCAGTTCTTC. It translates to CASSPPRTHNEQFF.

This clonotype showed up many times. The chain joins TRBV20-1 to TRBJ2-7; TRBD2 matches at 9 bases. Germline loops: CDR1 DFQATT, CDR2 SNEGSKA (reference sequence). CDR3 length: 14 residues. The junction had 9 bases not matched to a gene; V was cut back by 6 bases and J by 3 bases. The CDR3 region is CSATTSGGGYEQYF. The CDR3 DNA reads TGCAGTGCAACGACTAGCGGAGGGGGCTACGAGCAGTACTTC.

This clonotype was observed a handful of times. This chain connects TRBV6-1 to TRBJ2-3; 10 bases are a match to TRBD2. Germline V gene lookup returns CDR1 MNHNS and CDR2 SASEGT. J was trimmed by 5 bases and V by 7 bases; bases with no gene match: 6. The CDR3 consists of 14 residues. CDR3 in amino acids: CASILAGAEDTQYF. In nucleotides, the CDR3 is TGTGCCAGCATCCTAGCGGGAGCGGAAGATACGCAGTATTTT.

The V gene is TRBV4-1, the J gene TRBJ1-1; possible D gene TRBD1, 5 bases. V dropped 0 bases and J dropped 6 bases, with 11 bases sitting between them. CDR3 length: 14 amino acids. Per germline, CDR1 MGHRA and CDR2 YSYEKL. The CDR3 reads CASSQDPGYAEAFF. Here the CDR3 DNA reads TGCGCCAGCAGCCAAGATCCAGGGTACGCTGAAGCTTTCTTT.

The genes are TRBV27 and TRBJ2-1, with unresolved D. CDR1 and CDR2 (germline): MNHEY, SMNVEV (reference sequence). The V end lost 0 bases, the J end lost 4 bases, and 10 bases lay between the germline ends. This CDR3 is 15 amino acids long. The CDR3 DNA reads TGTGCCAGCAGTTTATCGACCCCCGCGTACAATGAGCAGTTCTTC. Translation gives CASSLSTPAYNEQFF.

The J gene is TRBJ2-7, the V gene TRBV30; perhaps TRBD1 as D (6 bases). V was pared by 5 bases and J by 5 bases, with 13 bases between. The CDR3 runs 12 residues. Germline V CDR1 and CDR2: GTSNPN, SVGIG (reference sequence). CDR3 region: CAWGPTGNEQYF. The DNA of the CDR3 is TGTGCCTGGGGACCCACAGGGAACGAGCAGTACTTC.

This clonotype was found many times. This sequence joins TRBV10-3 and TRBJ2-3; 8 bases are shared with TRBD1. Germline V CDR1 and CDR2: ENHRY, SYGVKD. The J segment lost 2 bases and the V segment lost 6 bases, leaving 4 bases of the junction unmatched. This CDR3 is 14 amino acids long. The CDR3 spells CAIRRQGNTDTQYF. The CDR3, as DNA: TGTGCCATCAGGAGACAGGGGAACACAGATACGCAGTATTTT.

Of note for this clonotype: The junction and the germline gene differ at one end; a read error may be behind it. The V call is TRBV9, the J call TRBJ2-3, with 7 bases aligning to TRBD2. CDR3 size: 15 residues. Germline V gene lookup returns CDR1 SGDLS and CDR2 YYNGEE. The CDR3 coding sequence is TGTGCCAGCAGCGTAGGGGGGGGGATTACAGACACGCAGTATTTT. Protein product: CASSVGGGITDTQYF.

The chain has TRBV20-1 and TRBJ2-7; D not certain. V lost 0 bases to trimming and J lost 4 bases, with 16 bases between them. This CDR3 contains 15 residues. Germline V gives CDR1 DFQATT, CDR2 SNEGSKA (reference sequence). This chain's CDR3 is CSAREARLSLYEQYF. The CDR3 nucleotides read TGCAGTGCTAGAGAAGCTCGGCTTTCGTTGTACGAGCAGTACTTC.

This clonotype has a count of ten or more. J is TRBJ2-7 and V is TRBV28; weak D call: TRBD1 (6 bases). This CDR3 has 15 residues. CDR1 MDHEN and CDR2 SYDVKM come from the germline V gene. Trimming pared 7 bases from V and 0 bases from J, leaving 16 bases between. CDR3 DNA sequence: TGTGCCAGCAATAAATGGGGGCAGAGCTCCTACGAGCAGTACTTC. It is translated as CASNKWGQSSYEQYF.